This TCR beta chain appears in the sequencing data of a study of OX40 agonist ivuxolimab in advanced cancers. Looking at the study overall: Ivuxolimab is a fully human IgG2 antibody that activates OX40 (CD134). In three patients, partial responses were observed, one with hepatocellular carcinoma and two with cutaneous melanoma. Whole-study findings and limits: The investigators did not determine what antigen specificity the expanded peripheral T cells had.

The timepoints at which blood was sampled were baseline, cycle 4 day 1, and cycle 7 day 1. To note about this clone: Its antigen is undetermined.

Libraries were prepared by immunoSEQ multiplex PCR; TCRdb keeps only in-frame clonotypes and omits some of them. The profile shows over 25,000 clones, 75% to 90% of them singletons. The specimen was CD4+ or CD8+ T cells sorted from blood, collected in a trial of the OX40 agonist ivuxolimab. The receptor's source is an adult with an advanced solid tumor such as melanoma, head and neck, liver or kidney cancer.

The CDR3 sequence: CASGQGDTEAFF. The CDR3, as DNA: TGTGCCAGCGGGCAGGGGGACACTGAAGCTTTCTTT. The genes are TRBV5-6 and TRBJ1-1; 7 bases line up with TRBD1. Germline V gene data show CDR1 as SGHDT and CDR2 as YYEEEE. The CDR3 extends over 12 amino acids. With 7 bases clipped from V and 3 bases from J, the junction kept 3 bases outside the gene matches.